The 20 T cell receptor beta chains reported below all come from one sample, sequenced in a study of blood T cell repertoires in COVID-19. TCRdb keeps only in-frame clones here, not all; method: immunoSEQ multiplex PCR. The repertoire consists of about 280,000 clones, with about 85% occurring once and the leading ten covering 2.5%. Material for sequencing was PBMCs or T cells enriched from blood (not recorded which). The origin of the receptors is a woman aged 45-65 years who had recovered from COVID-19.

The chain recombines TRBV5-4 with TRBJ2-3; possibly TRBD2 for D (5 bases). The CDR3 covers 16 residues. Trimming removed 0 bases at V and 5 bases at J, with 16 bases between. Germline values: CDR1 SGHNT, CDR2 YYREEE (reference sequence). CDR3 in DNA: TGTGCCAGCAGCTTGGCCGATACTTACCGGGGAGATACGCAGTATTTT. Encoded protein: CASSLADTYRGDTQYF.

The rearrangement links TRBV3-1 (or the pseudogene TRBV3-2) to TRBJ1-2; maybe TRBD1 (6 bases). Deletions cut 1 base from V and 0 bases from J, with 15 bases between. The length of the CDR3 is 17 residues. The V gene's germline CDR1 is LGHDT and CDR2 YNNKEL (reference sequence). In DNA form, the CDR3 reads TGTGCCAGCAGCCAAGTTGAAGGACAGACATCTAACTATGGCTACACCTTC. This translates into CASSQVEGQTSNYGYTF.

V gene TRBV30 combines with J gene TRBJ2-1; D may be TRBD1 (5 bases). The ends were cut back, 0 bases at V and 9 bases at J, with 12 bases in the middle. This CDR3 spans 13 amino acids. The germline V gene encodes CDR1 GTSNPN and CDR2 SVGIG (reference sequence). CDR3: CAWSVGQGFEQFF. Here the CDR3 DNA reads TGTGCCTGGAGTGTAGGTCAGGGTTTTGAGCAGTTCTTC.

The chain combines TRBV10-2 with TRBJ2-6; 8 nucleotides agree with TRBD2. CDR1 is WSHSY, CDR2 SAAADI, per germline. The CDR3 has 16 amino acids. J was trimmed by 4 bases and V by 3 bases; bases with no gene match: 5. The CDR3 DNA reads as TGCGCCAGCAGTGAAGACGGGGGGGCCGGGGCCAACGTCCTGACTTTC. It specifies CASSEDGGAGANVLTF.

The rearrangement links TRBV27 to TRBJ1-5; perhaps TRBD1 as D (5 bases). V was trimmed by 6 bases and J by 4 bases, leaving 19 bases between them. Germline V lookup: CDR1 MNHEY, CDR2 SMNVEV (reference sequence). There are 16 residues in the CDR3. In DNA, the CDR3 is TGTGCCAGCAGCAAGGGCAGATACGGGGGGAATCAGCCCCAGCATTTT. Amino acids: CASSKGRYGGNQPQHF.

V gene TRBV6-2 or TRBV6-3 combines with J gene TRBJ2-5; 9 bases fit TRBD2. Trimming removed 6 bases from V and 5 bases from J; junction bases left unmatched: 16. The CDR3 consists of 17 residues. Germline lookup yields CDR1 MNHEY and CDR2 SVGEGT. Here the CDR3 DNA reads TGTGCCAGCAGCCCTCGCCTTATAGCGGGAGTGGGGGAGACCCAGTACTTC. Amino acids: CASSPRLIAGVGETQYF.

This chain uses TRBV7-2 with TRBJ2-7; D is perhaps TRBD2 (6 bases). This CDR3 spans 14 amino acids. Trimming took off 3 bases at V and 0 bases at J, with 9 bases between the two ends. The germline V gene has CDR1 SGHTA and CDR2 FQGNSA. The CDR3 DNA is TGTGCCAGCAGCTTGGGACTCCTCTCCTACGAGCAGTACTTC. Translation gives CASSLGLLSYEQYF.

The chain joins TRBV21-1 to TRBJ2-7; TRBD1 reflects the table's D call only, with no check against the DNA. TRBV21-1 is deemed a pseudogene. The CDR3 spans 14 residues. Here the CDR3 DNA reads TGTGCCAGCAGCAAAGGGGGGCCCTCCTACGAGCAGTACTTC. Translating it yields CASSKGGPSYEQYF.

V usage is TRBV9 and J usage is TRBJ2-3; TRBD1 aligns across 12 bases. The CDR3 consists of 16 residues. Germline assignment: CDR1 SGDLS and CDR2 YYNGEE. V shed 9 bases and J 4 bases; nucleotides not matched to a gene: 12. The CDR3 protein is CATGTGGRAGSDTQYF. CDR3 DNA sequence: TGTGCCACCGGGACAGGGGGCCGCGCTGGTTCAGATACGCAGTATTTT.

The J gene is TRBJ2-2, the V gene TRBV29-1; 11 bases are a match to TRBD2. The V segment lost 6 bases and the J segment 6 bases; nucleotides outside the gene matches: 3. Germline V CDR1 and CDR2: SQVTM, ANQGSEA. The CDR3 consists of 13 residues. The CDR3 is CSVVAGGAGELFF. In nucleotides, the CDR3 is TGCAGCGTCGTAGCGGGAGGGGCCGGGGAGCTGTTTTTT.

V is TRBV4-2 and J is TRBJ1-2; D is perhaps TRBD1 (5 bases). Germline CDR1 and CDR2: LGHNA and YNFKEQ. This CDR3 is 13 amino acids long. V was pared by 5 bases and J by 2 bases, with 9 bases between. CDR3 bases: TGTGCCAGCAGCGCGGGGGAGAACTATGGCTACACCTTC. As protein: CASSAGENYGYTF.

The chain combines TRBV9 with TRBJ2-2; TRBD2 aligns across 12 bases. The CDR3 loop spans 16 amino acids. Germline V gene data show CDR1 as SGDLS and CDR2 as YYNGEE. The V and J ends lost 3 bases and 6 bases, in that order; junction bases with no gene match: 6. The CDR3: CASSASSGRVAGELFF. The CDR3 nucleotides are TGTGCCAGCAGCGCCTCTAGCGGGAGGGTTGCCGGGGAGCTGTTTTTT.

The J gene is TRBJ2-1, the V gene TRBV10-2, with 8 positions matching TRBD2. The CDR3 extends over 15 amino acids. Trimming removed 7 bases from V and 3 bases from J; junction bases left unmatched: 8. Germline V gene data show CDR1 as WSHSY and CDR2 as SAAADI. CDR3 residues: CASTSGLVGYNEQFF. The CDR3, as DNA: TGCGCCAGCACCTCGGGACTAGTAGGCTACAATGAGCAGTTCTTC.

The rearrangement links TRBV19 to TRBJ1-1, with unresolved D. The CDR3 spans 14 residues. Germline loops: CDR1 LNHDA, CDR2 SQIVND (reference sequence). Trimming took 1 base from V and 0 from J, leaving 6 bases between them. CDR3: CASSIGGMNTEAFF. Written as DNA, the CDR3 is TGTGCCAGTAGTATAGGAGGAATGAACACTGAAGCTTTCTTT.

The chain employs TRBV6-5 and TRBJ2-7; 7 bases agree with TRBD1. In germline, CDR1 is MNHEY, CDR2 SVGAGI. With 7 bases clipped from V and 3 bases from J, the junction kept 6 bases outside the gene matches. The CDR3 extends over 13 amino acids. The CDR3 is CASTYDRDYEQYF. The CDR3 nucleotides are TGTGCCAGCACCTACGACAGGGACTACGAGCAGTACTTC.

The chain employs TRBV5-6 and TRBJ2-5, with D possibly matching TRBD1 (6 bases). Trimming left V 3 bases short and J 5 bases short, with 17 bases between. Germline values: CDR1 SGHDT, CDR2 YYEEEE. The CDR3 contains 15 residues. CDR3 in amino acids: CASSSKQGYRETQYF. CDR3 nucleotide sequence: TGTGCCAGCAGCTCGAAACAGGGTTACAGGGAGACCCAGTACTTC.

This clone has just one count. The rearrangement uses TRBV7-6 and TRBJ2-3; D call uncertain. This CDR3 comprises 14 residues. V lost 5 bases and J 6 bases, leaving 15 bases between the germline ends. The V gene's germline CDR1 is SGHVS and CDR2 FNYEAQ. The CDR3 nucleotides are TGTGCCAGCAGCCCTACGACCGGGTTGGATACGCAGTATTTT. It yields the protein CASSPTTGLDTQYF.

V is TRBV6-1 and J is TRBJ1-4, with D possibly TRBD1 on 5 matching bases. Germline CDR1 and CDR2: MNHNS and SASEGT. The CDR3 is 17 amino acids. V was clipped by 3 bases and J by 12 bases, with 26 bases between them. The CDR3 DNA follows: TGTGCCAGCAGTGAGACGACCGGACGACAGCTTATTAACGAACTGTTTTTT. Amino acids: CASSETTGRQLINELFF.

This chain uses TRBV4-2 with TRBJ1-5; D remains unclear. Germline values: CDR1 LGHNA, CDR2 YNFKEQ. Trimming took 2 bases from V and 7 from J, leaving 15 bases between them. The CDR3 is made up of 15 amino acids. This CDR3 is CASSQLQLQAQPQHF. Here the CDR3 DNA reads TGTGCCAGCAGCCAACTACAGTTACAAGCCCAGCCCCAGCATTTT.

The chain combines TRBV10-2 with TRBJ1-1; D ambiguous. V dropped 8 bases and J dropped 0 bases, with 10 bases sitting between them. The CDR3 has 13 residues. Germline CDR1 reads WSHSY; CDR2 reads SAAADI. The CDR3 nucleotides read TGCGCCAGCGGAGGAGGGTTGAACACTGAAGCTTTCTTT. Translated, it gives CASGGGLNTEAFF.